This T cell receptor (beta chain) came from a study of blood T cell repertoires in COVID-19. This clone appeared once. TCRdb's copy holds only in-frame clones and misses some; the assay was immunoSEQ multiplex PCR. The sample consists of some 260,000 clones, about 90% of them appearing once. The CDR3 is 16 residues long. Germline V gene sequence: CDR1 KGHSH, CDR2 LQKENI. V lost 3 bases and J lost 2; bases outside the gene matches: 8. The sample comprised peripheral blood. The rearrangement joins TRBV18 to TRBJ2-5; TRBD2 aligns across 8 bases. The receptor comes from a man older than 75 with acute or convalescent COVID-19. The CDR3, as DNA: TGTGCCAGCTCACCTCCGGGACTAGACCCACAAGAGACCCAGTACTTC. It specifies CASSPPGLDPQETQYF.